This TCR beta chain came from a study of cytomegalovirus exposure and HLA in healthy donors. Regarding the study as a whole: Later work found most CMV-associated TCR beta chains apparently HLA-restricted. Earlier analysis found most TCR beta V segments productive about 87% or about 30% of the time. Sequencing likely produced, as an artifact, a cluster of highly shared sequence variants. In a later analysis, several top co-occurrence clusters appeared linked to parvovirus B19, influenza, CMV and Epstein-Barr virus.

Regarding this clone: The antigen remains unidentified.

The CDR3 is 14 amino acids. Germline V lookup: CDR1 SGHDN, CDR2 FVKESK. Trimming took 1 base from V and 4 from J, leaving 9 bases between them. The PCR had 60 Vbeta and 13 Jbeta primers. Only in-frame clones appear in the TCRdb table, and some are missing; sequencing was by immunoSEQ multiplex PCR. The repertoire consists of more than 200,000 clones, with approximately 83% occurring once and the leading ten covering around 1.5%. The chain joins TRBV14 to TRBJ2-3; possibly TRBD2 for D (5 bases). The TCR was taken from a girl aged 5-17 years in good health and CMV-seronegative. Source material: PBMCs. For the CDR3, the DNA is TGTGCCAGCAGCCAAGGCGGGTACGCAGATACGCAGTATTTT. Protein sequence: CASSQGGYADTQYF. The entire variable domain, with the rest obtained from reference TRBV14 and TRBJ2-3, is as follows: EAGVTQFPSHSVIEKGQTVTLRCDPISGHDNLYWYRRVMGKEIKFLLHFVKESKQDESGMPNNRFLAERTGGTYSTLKVQPAELEDSGVYFCASSQGGYADTQYFGPGTRLTVL.